This T cell receptor beta chain was observed in a study of T-cell reconstitution after alpha-beta-depleted transplantation in children (dated by TCRdb to the mid-2010s). Study-wide context: Using TCR repertoire profiling, the study quantitatively followed how T-cell immune reconstitution unfolded in children after TCRalphabeta/CD19-depleted allogeneic hematopoietic cell transplantation.

Including the terminal cysteine and phenylalanine, the CDR3 comprises 16 residues. The entry retains the CDR3 DNA only, 48 bases that are in frame from base 1. V lost 3 bases and J lost 4 bases, and the count of bases not matched to a germline gene is 6. This clonotype has just a few counts. The clone's antigen remains unknown. No base qualities exist here, and no much larger clone lies one base off it. Libraries were made using PCR. The reads were generated on an Illumina HiSeq 2500. Molecular barcoding was employed in the preparation of TCR libraries, with unique molecular identifiers being used to normalize TCRbeta repertoire quantification. TCRdb ran its own pipeline on the public reads, namely fastp trimming at Q25 and MiXCR clone calling, and kept in-frame beta chains. Each CDR3 protein appears once, grouped with its most common genes and DNA. This sample lists some 600,000 distinct CDR3 sequences; roughly 17% were detected once. Together, the top ten hold 1.1% of the sample.

The origin of this receptor is a human donor who donated a stem cell graft to a child with acute myeloid leukemia. Source: PBMCs from the stem cell graft donor, taken from the stem cell graft. The receptor chain draws on TRBV12-3 or TRBV12-4 and TRBJ2-2, with 9 bases in between that match TRBD2. The DNA is TGTGCCAGCAGTTTCTCAGCGGGGGGTCGCACCGGGGAGCTGTTTTTT. Translation gives CASSFSAGGRTGELFF.